This TCR beta chain was documented in a study of cytomegalovirus exposure and HLA in healthy donors. For this clone: Its antigen is unknown.

In germline, CDR1 is MNHEY, CDR2 SMNVEV (reference sequence). The CDR3 runs to 11 residues. The V segment lost 5 bases and the J segment 15 bases; nucleotides outside the gene matches: 4. Study conclusions and caveats: Rarity characterized most TCR sequences, yet some public TCRs appeared in many donors. In a later analysis, a missense DCLRE1C variant was linked to TCR beta V- and J-gene trimming. Within a later analysis, the majority of CMV-associated TCR beta chains appeared HLA-restricted.

PCR used 60 Vbeta primers and 13 Jbeta primers. The protocol was immunoSEQ multiplex PCR, while the TCRdb copy is restricted to in-frame clones and leaves out a portion. Of around 160,000 clones listed, about three quarters are singletons. The chain couples TRBV27 to TRBJ1-6, with 7 bases aligning to TRBD1. The receptor was derived from a woman aged 35 to 49 in good health and CMV-seropositive. Sequenced input: PBMCs. The CDR3 nucleotides read TGTGCCAGCAGTGGGGGGACAGTCCTCCACTTT. Protein sequence: CASSGGTVLHF.